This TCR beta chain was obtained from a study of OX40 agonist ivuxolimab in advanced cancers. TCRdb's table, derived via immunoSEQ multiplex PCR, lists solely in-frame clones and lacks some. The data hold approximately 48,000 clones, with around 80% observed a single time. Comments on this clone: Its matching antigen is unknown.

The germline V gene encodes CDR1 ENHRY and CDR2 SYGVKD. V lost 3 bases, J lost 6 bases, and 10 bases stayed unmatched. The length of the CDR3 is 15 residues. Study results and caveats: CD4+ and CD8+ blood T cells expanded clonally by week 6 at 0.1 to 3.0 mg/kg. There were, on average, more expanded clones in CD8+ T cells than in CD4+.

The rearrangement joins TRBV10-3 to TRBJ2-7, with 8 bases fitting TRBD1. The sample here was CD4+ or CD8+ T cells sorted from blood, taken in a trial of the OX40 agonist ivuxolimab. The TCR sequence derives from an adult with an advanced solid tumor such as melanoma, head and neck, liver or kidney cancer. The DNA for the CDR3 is TGTGCCATCAGTGATGTTCAGGGGGCGCAGCTCGAGCAGTACTTC. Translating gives CAISDVQGAQLEQYF.